The next 10 T cell receptor beta chains were all read from a single sample in a study of shared T cell receptors in the human thymus. The protocol was immunoSEQ multiplex PCR, while the TCRdb copy is restricted to in-frame clones and leaves out a portion. The sample includes about 660,000 clones, 88% of them seen just once. This sample was also put to use in a study of human thymus T cells.

The sample was thymocytes. These receptors originate from a boy under two years old with a congenital heart defect.

This clone was detected a few times. The chain recombines TRBV6-1 with TRBJ2-5, with TRBD2 as a possible D gene (6 bases). Germline CDR1 and CDR2: MNHNS and SASEGT. Trimming shortened V by 2 bases and J by 5 bases, and 9 bases separated the two germline ends. The CDR3 runs 13 residues. The CDR3: CASSESGGETQYF. Written as DNA, the CDR3 is TGTGCCAGCAGTGAAAGTGGGGGGGAGACCCAGTACTTC.

This clone was detected only once. This chain joins TRBV28 and TRBJ2-3, with 14 bases matching TRBD2. This CDR3 has 16 residues. V lost 6 bases, J lost 1 base, and 3 bases stayed unmatched. CDR1 is MDHEN, CDR2 SYDVKM, per germline. The CDR3 DNA is TGTGCCAGCAGGACGGGACTAGCGGGGGGCACAGATACGCAGTATTTT. It encodes CASRTGLAGGTDTQYF.

The genes are TRBV12-5 and TRBJ1-2; the D gene is possibly TRBD1 (5 bases). V was clipped by 6 bases and J by 4 bases, with 12 bases between them. The CDR3 has 13 residues. Germline V gene sequence: CDR1 LGHNT, CDR2 FRNRAP. The CDR3 nucleotides are TGTGCTAGTGGCACCAGGGAGGCCTATGGCTACACCTTC. Encoded protein: CASGTREAYGYTF.

This rearrangement joins TRBV5-6 to TRBJ2-3; 8 nucleotides agree with TRBD1. J lost 4 bases, V lost 3 bases, and 7 bases had no gene match. The CDR3 is 15 amino acids. CDR1 is SGHDT, CDR2 YYEEEE, per germline. The CDR3 DNA sequence: TGTGCCAGCAGCTGCCGGGACAGGTTTGCAGATACGCAGTATTTT. This translates into CASSCRDRFADTQYF.

The chain links TRBV29-1 to TRBJ2-2, with TRBD1 matching 7 bases. Germline V gene lookup returns CDR1 SQVTM and CDR2 ANQGSEA. V shed 6 bases and J 0 bases; nucleotides not matched to a gene: 4. This CDR3 has 14 amino acids. CDR3: CSVAGTANTGELFF. The CDR3 DNA follows: TGCAGCGTCGCCGGGACAGCGAACACCGGGGAGCTGTTTTTT.

V and J are TRBV7-2 and TRBJ1-5; TRBD1 matches at 8 bases. Per the germline V gene, CDR1 is SGHTA and CDR2 is FQGNSA. The J segment lost 9 bases and the V segment lost 5 bases, leaving 9 bases of the junction unmatched. The CDR3 runs 14 residues. CDR3 region: CASSAVDRGRPQHF. The CDR3 bases are TGTGCCAGCAGCGCAGTTGACAGGGGAAGGCCCCAGCATTTT.

V gene TRBV5-1 combines with J gene TRBJ2-4, with 8 bases aligning to TRBD1. Germline CDR1 reads SGHRS; CDR2 reads YFSETQ. J gave up 9 bases and V 5 bases, and 10 bases lay outside the gene matches. The CDR3 spans 14 residues. CDR3 amino acids: CASSRGQEPSIQYF. CDR3 bases: TGCGCCAGCAGTAGGGGACAGGAGCCGTCCATTCAGTACTTC.

V gene TRBV5-1 combines with J gene TRBJ2-1, with a possible D match to TRBD1 (7 bases). Trimming removed 9 bases at V and 0 bases at J, with 13 bases between. Germline V gene lookup returns CDR1 SGHRS and CDR2 YFSETQ. The CDR3 runs 14 residues. The CDR3 nucleotides are TGCGCCACTTCAGGGGGGAGCTCCTACAATGAGCAGTTCTTC. This codes for CATSGGSSYNEQFF.

CDR3 sequence: CASSPRTGYEQYF. CDR3 bases: TGTGCCAGCAGCCCAAGGACAGGCTACGAGCAGTACTTC. This chain links TRBV9 with TRBJ2-7, with 7 positions matching TRBD1. CDR3 length: 13 residues. Trimming took 4 bases from V and 3 from J; bases not matched to a gene: 4. CDR1 and CDR2 from the germline V gene are SGDLS and YYNGEE.

The chain joins TRBV4-3 to TRBJ2-4; 7 bases agree with TRBD2. The CDR3 has 21 residues. After removal of 0 bases from V and 0 bases from J, the junction contained 17 bases not matched to a gene. Germline CDR1 and CDR2: LGHNA and YSLEER. The CDR3 protein is CASSQEGVPILAVLAKNIQYF. DNA for the CDR3: TGCGCCAGCAGCCAAGAGGGGGTGCCAATCCTAGCGGTCCTAGCCAAAAACATTCAGTACTTC.